Below are 17 T cell receptor beta chains sequenced from a single sample in a study of control samples from healthy donors and cancer patients. Method: immunoSEQ multiplex PCR; TCRdb's copy keeps in-frame clones and lacks some. Of roughly 150,000 clones listed, around 88% were seen once; the top ten hold 1.5% to 2%. The specimen was blood. These receptors originate from a man aged 18 to 29 in good health.

Remarks on this clone: One end of the junction varies from germline; a read error may be responsible. This chain uses TRBV7-3 with TRBJ2-2; D is perhaps TRBD1 or TRBD2 (5 bases each). This CDR3 region has 15 residues. CDR1 is SGHTA, CDR2 FQGTGA, per germline. CDR3 in DNA: TGTGCCAGCAGTTCAACCGGGACGAAGACCGGGGAGCTGTTTTTT. Encoded protein: CASSSTGTKTGELFF.

CDR3 amino acids: CASSRRLAGEQETQYF. The CDR3 region has the DNA TGCGCCAGCAGCCGACGACTAGCGGGGGAGCAAGAGACCCAGTACTTC. V gene TRBV4-1 combines with J gene TRBJ2-5; 12 nucleotides align to TRBD2. The J segment lost 2 bases and the V segment lost 4 bases, leaving 5 bases of the junction unmatched. The CDR3 extends over 16 amino acids. In germline, CDR1 is MGHRA, CDR2 YSYEKL.

The rearrangement joins TRBV21-1 to TRBJ1-5; the table's TRBD1 call for D was not verified on the DNA. TRBV21-1 corresponds to a pseudogene. The CDR3 consists of 18 residues. CDR3 nucleotide sequence: TGTGCCAGCAGCACCTACGGACAGGATCAACATAGCAATCAGCCCCAGCATTTT. Its translation is CASSTYGQDQHSNQPQHF.

The chain couples TRBV2 to TRBJ2-3; TRBD1 is a possible D gene (6 bases). Trimming shortened V by 4 bases and J by 0 bases, and 20 bases separated the two germline ends. Germline CDR1 reads SNHLY; CDR2 reads FYNNEI. CDR3 length equals 18 residues. CDR3: CASSGNPGGGASTDTQYF. In nucleotides, the CDR3 is TGTGCCAGCAGTGGTAATCCTGGGGGCGGAGCGAGCACAGATACGCAGTATTTT.

In this sample, this clone turned up a few times. V is TRBV19 and J is TRBJ1-3; D is uncertain. The CDR3 has 16 residues. Per the germline V gene, CDR1 is LNHDA and CDR2 is SQIVND (reference sequence). Deletions cut 7 bases from V and 4 bases from J, with 20 bases between. The DNA for the CDR3 is TGTGCCAGTACCTTCACGGGCCAGGTAGCCGGAAACACCATATATTTT. It yields the protein CASTFTGQVAGNTIYF.

The V gene is TRBV18, the J gene TRBJ2-5; 7 positions match TRBD1. The J segment lost 0 bases and the V segment lost 6 bases, leaving 4 bases of the junction unmatched. Germline CDR1 is KGHSH and CDR2 is LQKENI. This CDR3 has 14 amino acids. The CDR3, as DNA: TGTGCCAGCTCCCCGGGGACAGACCAAGAGACCCAGTACTTC. Encoded protein: CASSPGTDQETQYF. The complete variable domain, with remaining parts taken from reference TRBV18 and TRBJ2-5, reads NAGVMQNPRHLVRRRGQEARLRCSPMKGHSHVYWYRQLPEEGLKFMVYLQKENIIDESGMPKERFSAEFPKEGPSILRIQQVVRGDSAAYFCASSPGTDQETQYFGPGTRLLVL.

The V and J genes are TRBV10-3 and TRBJ2-3; D may be TRBD1 or TRBD2 (5 bases each). Trimming shortened V by 2 bases and J by 3 bases, and 6 bases separated the two germline ends. The CDR3 has 13 amino acids. Germline V gene lookup returns CDR1 ENHRY and CDR2 SYGVKD. This chain's CDR3 is CAISEGGTDTQYF. The CDR3 coding sequence is TGTGCCATCAGTGAGGGGGGAACAGATACGCAGTATTTT.

The CDR3 reads CASSAFPGQISNYGYTF. CDR3 bases: TGTGCCAGCAGCGCCTTCCCGGGACAGATCAGCAACTATGGCTACACCTTC. This chain uses TRBV9 with TRBJ1-2, with 7 nucleotides matching TRBD1. CDR3 length equals 17 residues. V shed 3 bases and J 2 bases; nucleotides not matched to a gene: 13. The germline V gene encodes CDR1 SGDLS and CDR2 YYNGEE. Based on the CDR3 plus reference TRBV9 and TRBJ1-2, the full variable domain is DSGVTQTPKHLITATGQRVTLRCSPRSGDLSVYWYQQSLDQGLQFLIQYYNGEERAKGNILERFSAQQFPDLHSELNLSSLELGDSALYFCASSAFPGQISNYGYTFGSGTRLTVV.

This clone was picked up a small number of times. In DNA, the CDR3 is TGTGCCAGCAGCAGTCCCGGGACAGGGAATGAGCAGTTCTTC. This codes for CASSSPGTGNEQFF. The chain joins TRBV7-9 to TRBJ2-1; TRBD1 aligns across 9 bases. V dropped 5 bases and J dropped 7; count of bases not matched to a gene: 6. This CDR3 is 14 amino acids long. Germline V gene lookup returns CDR1 SEHNR and CDR2 FQNEAQ (reference sequence). The complete variable domain, with remaining parts taken from reference TRBV7-9 and TRBJ2-1, reads DTGVSQNPRHKITKRGQNVTFRCDPISEHNRLYWYRQTLGQGPEFLTYFQNEAQLEKSRLLSDRFSAERPKGSFSTLEIQRTEQGDSAMYLCASSSPGTGNEQFFGPGTRLTVL.

V is TRBV3-1 (or the pseudogene TRBV3-2) and J is TRBJ2-7, with 7 bases that match TRBD1. The CDR3 sequence is 14 residues long. Trimming took 1 base from V and 3 from J; bases not matched to a gene: 3. Looked up from germline, CDR1 is LGHDT and CDR2 is YNNKEL (reference sequence). The CDR3 DNA reads TGTGCCAGCAGCCAAGGTCACAGGGGCTACGAGCAGTACTTC. Encoded protein: CASSQGHRGYEQYF.

The rearrangement links TRBV29-1 to TRBJ2-3; D gene ambiguous. The CDR3 consists of 13 residues. Germline V CDR1 and CDR2: SQVTM, ANQGSEA. V was clipped by 4 bases and J by 2 bases, with 10 bases between them. DNA of the CDR3: TGCAGCGTTGTCTTAGGGATCACAGATACGCAGTATTTT. As protein: CSVVLGITDTQYF.

This clone has a single count. This chain links TRBV24-1 with TRBJ1-2; no clear D gene. Germline loops: CDR1 KGHDR, CDR2 SFDVKD. The V end was cut by 5 bases, the J end by 7 bases, with 10 bases between. The CDR3 sequence is 12 residues long. CDR3 DNA: TGTGCCACCAGTGCAGACGGTAGTGGCTACACCTTC. Its protein product is CATSADGSGYTF.

J is TRBJ2-1 and V is TRBV7-9; tentatively, D is TRBD1 (6 bases). CDR3 length: 14 amino acids. Germline CDR1 and CDR2: SEHNR and FQNEAQ (reference sequence). The V end lost 1 base, the J end lost 8 bases, and 12 bases lay between the germline ends. The CDR3 protein is CASSLGNRDHEQFF. In nucleotides, the CDR3 is TGTGCCAGCAGCTTAGGGAACAGGGACCATGAGCAGTTCTTC.

The chain has TRBV9 and TRBJ2-6; 11 bases match TRBD1. Germline V gives CDR1 SGDLS, CDR2 YYNGEE. The CDR3 has 18 amino acids. V dropped 0 bases and J dropped 4; count of bases not matched to a gene: 6. The chain's CDR3 is CASSVGTGGALGANVLTF. In DNA, the CDR3 is TGTGCCAGCAGCGTAGGGACAGGGGGCGCTTTGGGGGCCAACGTCCTGACTTTC.

This chain uses TRBV27 with TRBJ2-5; 12 nucleotides align to TRBD2. The CDR3 length is 18 residues. CDR1 and CDR2 from the germline V gene are MNHEY and SMNVEV (reference sequence). The trim removed 5 bases at V and 1 base at J, leaving 11 bases unmatched. Here the CDR3 reads CASSPRWLAGGAQETQYF. The CDR3 bases are TGTGCCAGCAGTCCAAGGTGGCTAGCGGGGGGGGCCCAAGAGACCCAGTACTTC.

V gene TRBV10-3 combines with J gene TRBJ2-3; 12 positions agree with TRBD1. Trimming took 4 bases from V and 1 from J; bases not matched to a gene: 9. The CDR3 has 18 amino acids. Germline V CDR1 and CDR2: ENHRY, SYGVKD. For the CDR3, the DNA is TGTGCCATCAGTGGCTACCCCGGGACAGGGGGCGGCACAGATACGCAGTATTTT. It encodes CAISGYPGTGGGTDTQYF.

A single count supports this clone. An end of the junction does not agree with germline; a read error may underlie this. CDR3 sequence reads: CASSLGGMLGSEGEQFF. The CDR3 DNA is TGTGCTAGCAGCTTAGGTGGAATGTTGGGGAGCGAGGGTGAGCAGTTCTTC. V gene TRBV7-7 combines with J gene TRBJ2-1; D may be TRBD2 (5 bases). This CDR3 region has 17 residues. Germline V lookup: CDR1 SSHAT, CDR2 FNYEAQ (reference sequence).